A few counts support the clone carrying this T cell receptor (beta chain). Its antigen is unknown. This sample was included in a study of shared clonotypes between healthy human individuals. General study points: Roughly 5% of naive CD4 clonotypes were shared across a few donors.

Naive CD8 cells comprised CD45RO-negative, CCR7-positively selected cells, excluding terminally differentiated effector memory CD45RA+ cells. The protocol was immunoSEQ multiplex PCR, while the TCRdb copy is restricted to in-frame clones and leaves out a portion. The data show around 2,100,000 clones, less than 95% seen once. This sequence originates from a man in his late teens or twenties in good health. The material sequenced was naive CD8+ T cells sorted from blood.

The CDR3 here is CASSEALGGTQPQHF. DNA for the CDR3: TGTGCCAGCAGTGAAGCGCTCGGGGGCACTCAGCCCCAGCATTTT. This chain links TRBV2 with TRBJ1-5; tentative D call: TRBD1 (6 bases). Germline CDR1 and CDR2: SNHLY and FYNNEI. The CDR3 extends over 15 amino acids. V dropped 0 bases and J dropped 6 bases, with 12 bases sitting between them.